A single sample gave rise to the 30 T cell receptor beta chains below, sequenced in a study of tumor and adjacent non-tumor tissue in lung cancer. A modified ARM-PCR protocol with three rounds of nested PCR amplified TCRbeta. TCRdb analysed the multiplex PCR reads with MiXCR anew, one entry per CDR3 protein. In the table there are approximately 75,000 distinct CDR3 sequences, around four fifths of which are singletons. This sample's RNA came from whole unsorted tissue. The sequencing input was lung tumor tissue. These TCRs come from a woman in her 50s with non-small cell lung cancer.

For this clonotype: One junction end disagrees with the germline gene, perhaps due to a read error. The V and J genes are TRBV12-3 or TRBV12-4 and TRBJ2-7; D gene ambiguous. The CDR3 totals 14 residues. CDR3 nucleotide sequence: TGTGCCAGCAGTTTCTCGGCAGCTAACTACGAGCATTACTTC. It codes for CASSFSAANYEHYF.

As concerns this clonotype: The final CDR3 position lacks the conserved phenylalanine or tryptophan, pointing to a likely read error. The chain carries TRBV10-3 and TRBJ2-1; 9 positions match TRBD2. CDR1 ENHRY and CDR2 SYGVKD come from the germline V gene. The CDR3 runs to 13 residues. With V trimmed by 4 bases and J by 9 bases, 4 bases remained unmatched. The CDR3 nucleotides are TGTGCCATCAGTGGTCTAGCGGGGAGTGAGCAGTTCTTA. Its translation is CAISGLAGSEQFL.

The chain employs TRBV28 and TRBJ2-5; possible D gene TRBD2, 5 bases. V was clipped by 8 bases and J by 13 bases, with 14 bases between them. This CDR3 has 10 amino acids. Germline V gives CDR1 MDHEN, CDR2 SYDVKM. The CDR3 here is CASPRARTYF. The CDR3 DNA reads as TGTGCCAGCCCGAGGGCCCGCACGTACTTC.

Worth noting for this clonotype: The junction departs from the called germline gene at one end, perhaps through a read error. This chain uses TRBV6-2 or TRBV6-3 with TRBJ2-7, with TRBD2 as a possible D gene (7 bases). This CDR3 has 15 residues. Germline lookup yields CDR1 MNHEY and CDR2 SVGEGT. The CDR3 sequence: CASRYSAGDTYEHYF. DNA of the CDR3: TGTGCCAGCAGATACTCGGCGGGGGACACTTACGAGCACTACTTC.

Comments on this clonotype: This CDR3 fails to terminate in the conserved phenylalanine or tryptophan, so it likely reflects a read error. The CDR3 sequence is CASSLDRGDTQYL. The CDR3 region has the DNA TGTGCCAGCTCCTTAGACAGGGGAGATACGCAGTATTTG. V usage is TRBV11-2 and J usage is TRBJ2-3, with TRBD1 matching 8 bases. J lost 5 bases, V lost 8 bases, and 6 bases had no gene match. This CDR3 region has 13 residues. CDR1 and CDR2 from the germline V gene are SGHAT and FQNNGV.

This clonotype was counted a few times. A much more abundant neighbour one base away suggests this may be a read error. The gene calls are TRBV20-1 and TRBJ1-1; D remains unclear. Trimming pared 7 bases from V and 2 bases from J, leaving 17 bases between. Germline V CDR1 and CDR2: DFQATT, SNEGSKA (reference sequence). The CDR3 is 14 residues long. This CDR3 reads CSVSAQVSNTEAFF. The DNA for the CDR3 is TGCAGTGTTAGTGCTCAGGTGTCAAACACTGAAGCTTTCTTT.

Concerning this clonotype: A much more abundant neighbour one base away suggests this may be a read error. Here the CDR3 DNA reads TGCGTCATAACCGAACGAATATCAGATACGCAGTATTTT. Residues: CVITERISDTQYF. The rearrangement joins TRBV23-1 to TRBJ2-3; D is ambiguous. TRBV23-1 carries the ORF label, with uncertain function. CDR3 length: 13 amino acids.

With regard to this clonotype: With a much larger clone just one base away, this may be a read error. The J gene is TRBJ1-1, the V gene TRBV5-1; TRBD1 might be the D (6 bases). CDR1 SGHRS and CDR2 YFSETQ come from the germline V gene. The CDR3 contains 15 residues. Trimming removed 7 bases at V and 7 bases at J, with 23 bases between. The CDR3 loop reads CASLPGFIGDIEAFF. The DNA of the CDR3 is TGCGCCAGCCTACCGGGCTTCATAGGGGACATTGAAGCTTTCTTT.

This clonotype was observed a handful of times. This likely comes from a read error, as the CDR3 has no conserved phenylalanine or tryptophan at its end. The chain recombines TRBV12-3 or TRBV12-4 with TRBJ1-2, with D uncertain. The CDR3 is made up of 13 amino acids. This CDR3 is CASSLVIGQAYTS. CDR3 in DNA: TGTGCCAGTAGTTTAGTAATCGGGCAGGCCTACACCTCC.

The chain has TRBV11-2 and TRBJ1-1, with 9 positions matching TRBD1. The CDR3 sequence is 14 residues long. The germline CDR1 and CDR2 sequences are SGHAT and FQNNGV. The CDR3 sequence is CDRSCLDRGSEAFF. In DNA, the CDR3 is TGTGACAGAAGTTGTTTGGACAGGGGCTCTGAAGCTTTCTTT. The entire variable domain, with the rest obtained from reference TRBV11-2 and TRBJ1-1, is as follows: EAGVAQSPRYKIIEKRQSVAFWCNPISGHATLYWYQQILGQGPKLLIQFQNNGVVDDSQLPKDRFSAERLKGVDSTLKIQPAKLEDSAVYLCDRSCLDRGSEAFFGQGTRLTVV.

As concerns this clonotype: One end of the junction does not line up with germline, which may come from a read error. The chain is built from TRBV6-5 and TRBJ2-5, with TRBD2 as a possible D gene (5 bases). Germline V gene sequence: CDR1 MNHEY, CDR2 SVGAGI. The CDR3 runs 13 residues. The CDR3 region is CASSYDVRETRYF. The CDR3 DNA follows: TGTGCCAGCAGTTACGACGTGAGGGAGACCCGGTACTTC.

A word on this clonotype: Germline and junction disagree at one end, which may indicate a read error. The CDR3 coding sequence is TGTGCCACCAGTGATTTGCCCCCTGAGAACACTGGGGAGCTGTTTTTT. It codes for CATSDLPPENTGELFF. This chain uses TRBV24-1 with TRBJ2-2; D unclear. The CDR3 is 16 amino acids. Germline V gives CDR1 KGHDR, CDR2 SFDVKD.

The chain links TRBV12-3 or TRBV12-4 to TRBJ1-5; TRBD1 is a possible D gene (6 bases). CDR3 length: 14 amino acids. CDR3 loop: CTSSGTWGNQPQHF. Written as DNA, the CDR3 is TGTACAAGCAGTGGGACATGGGGCAATCAGCCCCAGCATTTT.

V gene TRBV12-3 or TRBV12-4 combines with J gene TRBJ2-5, with D unclear. V was trimmed by 3 bases and J by 6 bases, leaving 14 bases between them. There are 14 residues in the CDR3. This CDR3 is CASSFNLGGKTQYF. The CDR3, as DNA: TGTGCCAGCAGTTTCAATCTGGGTGGTAAGACCCAGTACTTC.

To note about this clonotype: A junction end diverges from the germline sequence, so it may reflect a read error. The genes are TRBV10-1 and TRBJ2-7, with 10 bases identical to TRBD2. CDR1 and CDR2 from the germline V gene are WNHNN and SYGVQD (reference sequence). The CDR3 loop spans 14 amino acids. CDR3 sequence reads: CASSATSGNDEQYF. The CDR3 region has the DNA TGCGCCAGTAGTGCCACTAGCGGGAACGACGAGCAGTACTTC.

A remark on this clonotype: A junction boundary mismatches the germline segment, possibly from a read error. The genes are TRBV6-1 and TRBJ2-7; no clear D gene. The CDR3 has 11 residues. Per germline, CDR1 MNHNS and CDR2 SASEGT. The DNA of the CDR3 is TGTACCAGCAGTGGCCTGGTCGAGCAGTACTTC. Amino acid sequence: CTSSGLVEQYF.

The chain joins TRBV4-1 to TRBJ1-2; 10 positions agree with TRBD1. J was trimmed by 13 bases and V by 6 bases; bases with no gene match: 23. The CDR3 totals 17 residues. Germline V CDR1 and CDR2: MGHRA, YSYEKL. CDR3 loop: CASSQPGTGEDVYDFTF. DNA of the CDR3: TGCGCCAGCAGTCAACCCGGGACAGGGGAGGACGTCTATGATTTCACCTTC.

Of note for this clonotype: It may be a read error: a sequence one base away is much more abundant. The rearrangement joins TRBV5-1 to TRBJ2-3; 7 positions agree with TRBD2. The germline V gene has CDR1 SGHRS and CDR2 YFSETQ. After removal of 0 bases from V and 2 bases from J, the junction contained 6 bases not matched to a gene. This CDR3 has 16 residues. In DNA form, the CDR3 reads TGCGCCAGCAGCTTGGTCGGGGGACTAACCACAGATACGCAGTATTTT. As protein: CASSLVGGLTTDTQYF.

In the case of this clonotype: The junction shows a germline mismatch at one end, possibly a read error. V usage is TRBV4-1 and J usage is TRBJ2-3; D might be TRBD1 (5 bases). The CDR3 is 15 amino acids. The germline V gene encodes CDR1 MGHRA and CDR2 YSYEKL. This CDR3 reads CASSQDRVSRDTQYF. The CDR3 DNA is TGCGCCAGCAGCCAAGACAGGGTTAGCAGAGATACACAGTATTTT.

This clonotype was recorded at least ten times. The chain uses TRBV6-5 and TRBJ2-7; 9 nucleotides line up with TRBD1. The ends lost 7 bases at V and 3 bases at J; junction bases unmatched: 13. In germline, CDR1 is MNHEY, CDR2 SVGAGI. The CDR3 spans 16 residues. CDR3 nucleotides: TGTGCCAGCAAAGCCCACTCGGGGACAGGGAACTACGAGCAGTACTTC. As protein: CASKAHSGTGNYEQYF.

The chain combines TRBV4-2 with TRBJ1-2, with TRBD1 as a possible D gene (5 bases). CDR1 LGHNA and CDR2 YNFKEQ come from the germline V gene. V lost 4 bases and J 6 bases, leaving 21 bases between the germline ends. The CDR3 sequence is 16 residues long. DNA of the CDR3: TGTGCCAGCAGCCCCCCTGCGGGGACGGAGGGGAATGGCTACACCTTC. Translating it yields CASSPPAGTEGNGYTF.

This chain uses TRBV11-2 with TRBJ1-5, with 7 positions matching TRBD1. Germline CDR1 is SGHAT and CDR2 is FQNNGV. The CDR3 consists of 15 residues. V gave up 7 bases and J gave up 7 bases; unmatched junction bases: 13. The CDR3 DNA sequence: TGTGCCAGCATTTTAGGCCGGGACAGCGGGCAGCCCCAGCATTTT. It encodes CASILGRDSGQPQHF.

This clonotype was recorded many times. V and J are TRBV24-1 and TRBJ1-2, with TRBD1 matching 8 bases. The CDR3 runs 13 residues. From germline, CDR1 is KGHDR and CDR2 SFDVKD. V trimming: 5 bases; J trimming: 2 bases; junction bases outside the gene matches: 0. CDR3 bases: TGTGCCACCAGTGGGACAGGGAACTATGGCTACACCTTC. Protein: CATSGTGNYGYTF.

As concerns this clonotype: The junction shows a germline mismatch at one end, possibly a read error. This chain connects TRBV7-9 to TRBJ2-7, with D tentatively TRBD2 (5 bases). Per germline, CDR1 SEHNR and CDR2 FQNEAQ (reference sequence). This CDR3 spans 14 amino acids. DNA for the CDR3: TGTACCAGCAGCCCGCCCGGCGGGTCCTACGAGCAGTACTTC. Its translation is CTSSPPGGSYEQYF. Full variable domain (missing parts from reference TRBV7-9 and TRBJ2-7): DTGVSQNPRHKITKRGQNVTFRCDPISEHNRLYWYRQTLGQGPEFLTYFQNEAQLEKSRLLSDRFSAERPKGSFSTLEIQRTEQGDSAMYLCTSSPPGGSYEQYFGPGTRLTVT.

This clonotype appeared many times. This chain uses TRBV11-2 with TRBJ1-2; 8 bases are shared with TRBD1. The CDR3 length is 14 residues. J was trimmed by 3 bases and V by 1 base; bases with no gene match: 1. Germline V gene sequence: CDR1 SGHAT, CDR2 FQNNGV. The CDR3 coding sequence is TGTGCCAGCAGCTTAGCGGGACAGGACTATGGCTACACCTTC. Its translation is CASSLAGQDYGYTF.

The chain has TRBV19 and TRBJ2-1; 10 bases are shared with TRBD2. The V gene end was trimmed by 5 bases and the J gene end by 7 bases; junction bases not matched to a gene: 23. In germline, CDR1 is LNHDA, CDR2 SQIVND (reference sequence). This CDR3 has 20 amino acids. The CDR3 DNA is TGTGCCAGTAGTGTTCCCCGACCCGGGGCTAGCGGGAGAATTATGAATGAGCAGTTCTTC. Translated, it gives CASSVPRPGASGRIMNEQFF.

A remark on this clonotype: One end of the junction does not line up with germline, which may come from a read error. The V call is TRBV11-2, the J call TRBJ1-2, with D possibly being TRBD1 (5 bases). The CDR3 spans 13 residues. The germline CDR1 and CDR2 sequences are SGHAT and FQNNGV. CDR3 protein: CTSSIRMGDGYTF. CDR3 sequence (DNA): TGTACCAGCAGCATCAGGATGGGGGACGGCTACACCTTC.

Points on this clonotype: A junction boundary mismatches the germline segment, possibly from a read error. The chain is built from TRBV5-5 and TRBJ1-6, with 8 nucleotides matching TRBD1. This CDR3 comprises 15 residues. CDR1 and CDR2 from the germline V gene are SGHKS and YYEKEE (reference sequence). CDR3 nucleotides: TGTGCCAACAGCTTCGCAGGGGGCTCGAATTCACCCCTCCACTTT. Translating gives CANSFAGGSNSPLHF.

This clonotype was observed once. The junction shows a germline mismatch at one end, possibly a read error. The chain carries TRBV11-2 and TRBJ2-7, with a weak D call TRBD2 (6 bases). CDR3 length equals 16 residues. Germline V lookup: CDR1 SGHAT, CDR2 FQNNGV. The CDR3 loop is CASSLHSTGRLNEKYF. The CDR3 coding sequence is TGTGCCAGCAGCTTACACTCCACCGGGAGACTTAACGAGAAGTACTTC.

Turning to this clonotype: The junction shows a germline mismatch at one end, possibly a read error. The chain joins TRBV29-1 to TRBJ2-7, with 11 nucleotides matching TRBD1. The CDR3 extends over 14 amino acids. The germline V gene encodes CDR1 SQVTM and CDR2 ANQGSEA. CDR3 amino acids: CSVLRTGGGYEHYF. CDR3 sequence (DNA): TGCAGCGTGCTCAGGACAGGGGGCGGATACGAGCACTACTTC.